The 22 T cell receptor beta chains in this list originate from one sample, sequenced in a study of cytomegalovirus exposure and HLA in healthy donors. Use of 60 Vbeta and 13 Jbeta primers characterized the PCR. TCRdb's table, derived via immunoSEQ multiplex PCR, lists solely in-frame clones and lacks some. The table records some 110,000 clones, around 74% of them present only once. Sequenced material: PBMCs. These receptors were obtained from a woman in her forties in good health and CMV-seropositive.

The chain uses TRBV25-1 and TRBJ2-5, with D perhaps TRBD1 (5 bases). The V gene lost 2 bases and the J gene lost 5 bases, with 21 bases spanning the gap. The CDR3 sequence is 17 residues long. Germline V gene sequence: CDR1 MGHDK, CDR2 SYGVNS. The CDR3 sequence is CASSEPDWGSTTETQYF. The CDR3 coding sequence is TGTGCCAGCAGTGAACCCGACTGGGGCAGCACGACTGAGACCCAGTACTTC.

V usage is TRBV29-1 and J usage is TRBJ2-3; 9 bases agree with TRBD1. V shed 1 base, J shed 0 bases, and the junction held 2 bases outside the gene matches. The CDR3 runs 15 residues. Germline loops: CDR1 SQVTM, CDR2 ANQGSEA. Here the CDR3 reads CSVEGTGDSTDTQYF. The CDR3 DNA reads TGCAGCGTTGAAGGGACAGGGGACAGCACAGATACGCAGTATTTT.

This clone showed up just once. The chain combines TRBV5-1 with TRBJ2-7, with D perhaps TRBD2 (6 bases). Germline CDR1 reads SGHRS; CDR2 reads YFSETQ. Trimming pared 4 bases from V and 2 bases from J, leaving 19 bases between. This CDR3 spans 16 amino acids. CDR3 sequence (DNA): TGCGCCAGCAGCCCTGGTCGGCTAGCGAATACCTACGAGCAGTACTTC. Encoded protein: CASSPGRLANTYEQYF.

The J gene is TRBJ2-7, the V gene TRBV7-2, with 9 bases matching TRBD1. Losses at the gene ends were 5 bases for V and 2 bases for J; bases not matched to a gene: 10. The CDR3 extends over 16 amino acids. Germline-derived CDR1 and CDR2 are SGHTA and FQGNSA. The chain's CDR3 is CASSPMTGQGAYEQYF. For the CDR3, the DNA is TGTGCCAGCAGCCCAATGACGGGACAGGGAGCCTACGAGCAGTACTTC.

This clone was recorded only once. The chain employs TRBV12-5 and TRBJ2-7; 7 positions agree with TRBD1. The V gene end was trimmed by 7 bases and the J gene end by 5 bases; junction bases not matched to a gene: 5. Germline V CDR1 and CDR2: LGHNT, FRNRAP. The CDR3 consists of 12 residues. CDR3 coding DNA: TGTGCTAGTGCCCTAACAGGGGACGAGCAGTACTTC. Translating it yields CASALTGDEQYF.

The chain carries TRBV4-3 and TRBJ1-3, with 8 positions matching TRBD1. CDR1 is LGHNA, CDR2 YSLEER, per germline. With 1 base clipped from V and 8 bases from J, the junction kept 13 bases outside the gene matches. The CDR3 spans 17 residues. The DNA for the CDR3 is TGCGCCAGCAGCCAAGTATTTGGGGCAGGGGGCCGGGACACCATATATTTT. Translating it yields CASSQVFGAGGRDTIYF.

DNA for the CDR3: TGCGCCAGCAGCCAAGTCGGGAGTAACTATGGCTACACCTTC. Its protein is CASSQVGSNYGYTF. This chain joins TRBV4-3 and TRBJ1-2; no definite D call. The CDR3 covers 14 residues. Looked up from germline, CDR1 is LGHNA and CDR2 is YSLEER. Trimming cost V 1 base and J 1 base, with 7 bases left between them.

The CDR3 loop is CASSLEPDNEQFF. The DNA for the CDR3 is TGTGCCAGCAGCCTAGAACCGGACAATGAGCAGTTCTTC. The chain employs TRBV7-6 and TRBJ2-1; D gene ambiguous. Trimming removed 5 bases from V and 5 bases from J, with 10 bases in between. Germline CDR1 reads SGHVS; CDR2 reads FNYEAQ. The CDR3 is made up of 13 amino acids.

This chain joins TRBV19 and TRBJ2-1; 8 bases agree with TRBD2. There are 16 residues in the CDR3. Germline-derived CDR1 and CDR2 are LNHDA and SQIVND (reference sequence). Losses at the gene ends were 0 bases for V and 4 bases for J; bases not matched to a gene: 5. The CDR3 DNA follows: TGTGCCAGTAGTATAGACGTAGCGGGAACTTACAATGAGCAGTTCTTC. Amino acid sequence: CASSIDVAGTYNEQFF.

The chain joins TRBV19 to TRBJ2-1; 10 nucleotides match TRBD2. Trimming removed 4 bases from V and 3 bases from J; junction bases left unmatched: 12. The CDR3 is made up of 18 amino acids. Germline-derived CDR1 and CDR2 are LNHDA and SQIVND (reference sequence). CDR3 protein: CASSTWGLAGDYYNEQFF. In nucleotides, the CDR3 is TGTGCCAGTAGTACCTGGGGGCTAGCGGGAGACTACTACAATGAGCAGTTCTTC.

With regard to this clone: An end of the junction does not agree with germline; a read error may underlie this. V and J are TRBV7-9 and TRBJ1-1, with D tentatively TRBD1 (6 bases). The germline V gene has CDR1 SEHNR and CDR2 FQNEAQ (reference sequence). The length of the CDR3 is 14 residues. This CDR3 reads CSSSGRGVNTEAFF. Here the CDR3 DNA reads TGTTCCAGCAGCGGCAGGGGCGTCAACACTGAAGCTTTCTTT. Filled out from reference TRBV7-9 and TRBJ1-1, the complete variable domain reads DTGVSQNPRHKITKRGQNVTFRCDPISEHNRLYWYRQTLGQGPEFLTYFQNEAQLEKSRLLSDRFSAERPKGSFSTLEIQRTEQGDSAMYLCSSSGRGVNTEAFFGQGTRLTVV.

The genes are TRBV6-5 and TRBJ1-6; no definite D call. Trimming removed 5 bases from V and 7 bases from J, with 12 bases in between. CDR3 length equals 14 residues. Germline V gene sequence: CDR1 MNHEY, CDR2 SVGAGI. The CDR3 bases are TGTGCCAGCAGTGAAATCGGGAAGAATTCACCCCTCCACTTT. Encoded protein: CASSEIGKNSPLHF.

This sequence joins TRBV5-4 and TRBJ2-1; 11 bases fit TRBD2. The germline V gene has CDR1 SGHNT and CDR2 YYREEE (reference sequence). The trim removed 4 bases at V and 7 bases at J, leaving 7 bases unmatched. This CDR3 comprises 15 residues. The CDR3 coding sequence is TGTGCCAGCAGCCTAGCGGGGGGTTTAAGTAATGAGCAGTTCTTC. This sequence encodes CASSLAGGLSNEQFF.

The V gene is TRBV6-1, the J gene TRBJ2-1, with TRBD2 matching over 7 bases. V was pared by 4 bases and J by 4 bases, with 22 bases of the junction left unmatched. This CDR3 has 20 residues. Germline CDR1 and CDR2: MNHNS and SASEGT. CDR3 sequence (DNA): TGTGCCAGCAGTGTAAAGGTCCGAACGGGGGGAGGACCCCGATACAATGAGCAGTTCTTC. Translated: CASSVKVRTGGGPRYNEQFF.

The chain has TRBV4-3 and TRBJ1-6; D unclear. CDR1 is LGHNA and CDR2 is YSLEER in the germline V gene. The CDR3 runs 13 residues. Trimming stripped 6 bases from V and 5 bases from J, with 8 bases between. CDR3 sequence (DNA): TGCGCCAGCAGTCTGGGCCATAATTCACCCCTCCACTTT. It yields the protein CASSLGHNSPLHF.

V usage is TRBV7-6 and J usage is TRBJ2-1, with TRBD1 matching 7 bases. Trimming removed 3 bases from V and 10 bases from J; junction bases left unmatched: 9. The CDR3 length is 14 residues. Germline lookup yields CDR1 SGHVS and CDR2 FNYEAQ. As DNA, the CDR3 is TGTGCCAGCAGCTTGGGGACAGAGTTTGTGGAGCAGTTCTTC. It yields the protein CASSLGTEFVEQFF.

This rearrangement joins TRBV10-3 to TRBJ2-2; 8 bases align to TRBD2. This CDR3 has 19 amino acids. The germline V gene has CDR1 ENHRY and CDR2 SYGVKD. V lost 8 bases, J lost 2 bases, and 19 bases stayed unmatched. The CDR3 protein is CAIPSVTSDPPRNTGELFF. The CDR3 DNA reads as TGTGCCATCCCTTCGGTGACTAGCGATCCGCCGCGAAACACCGGGGAGCTGTTTTTT.

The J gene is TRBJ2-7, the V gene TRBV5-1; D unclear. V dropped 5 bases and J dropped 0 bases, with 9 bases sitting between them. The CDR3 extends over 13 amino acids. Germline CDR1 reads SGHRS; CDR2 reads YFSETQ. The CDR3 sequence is CASSYLSSYEQYF. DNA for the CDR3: TGCGCCAGCAGTTACCTCAGCTCCTACGAGCAGTACTTC.

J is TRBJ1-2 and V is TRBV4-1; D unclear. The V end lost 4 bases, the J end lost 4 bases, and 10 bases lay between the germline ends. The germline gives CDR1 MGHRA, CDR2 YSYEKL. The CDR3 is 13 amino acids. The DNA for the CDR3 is TGCGCCAGCAGCCCTTATCGGGGCTATGGCTACACCTTC. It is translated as CASSPYRGYGYTF.

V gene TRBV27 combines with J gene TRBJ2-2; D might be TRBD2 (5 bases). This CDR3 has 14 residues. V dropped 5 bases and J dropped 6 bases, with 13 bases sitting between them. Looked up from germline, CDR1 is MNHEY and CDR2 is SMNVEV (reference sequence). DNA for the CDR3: TGTGCCAGCAGTCCCCGGACGCGGGCCGGGGAGCTGTTTTTT. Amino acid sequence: CASSPRTRAGELFF.

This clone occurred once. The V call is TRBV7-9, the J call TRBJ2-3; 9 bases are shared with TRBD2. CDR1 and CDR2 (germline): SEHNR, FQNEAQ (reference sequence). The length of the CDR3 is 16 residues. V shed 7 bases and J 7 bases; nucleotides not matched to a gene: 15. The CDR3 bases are TGTGCCAGCACCCCCCGTTGGCGGGAGGGCCTGTATACGCAGTATTTT. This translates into CASTPRWREGLYTQYF.

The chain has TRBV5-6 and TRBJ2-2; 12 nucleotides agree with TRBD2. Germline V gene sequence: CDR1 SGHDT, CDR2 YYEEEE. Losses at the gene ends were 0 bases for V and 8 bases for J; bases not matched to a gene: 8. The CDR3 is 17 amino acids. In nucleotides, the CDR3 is TGTGCCAGCAGCTTGGGACTAGCGGGAGTCGGGTCTGGGGAGCTGTTTTTT. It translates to CASSLGLAGVGSGELFF.